This TCR beta chain was profiled in a study of breast tumors, draining lymph nodes, adjacent tissues. Whole-study findings and limits: Tumor repertoires ranked between lymph nodes and nontumor tissue in diversity, with V and J gene preferences. Tumor and nontumor repertoires were significantly more similar in luminal-like than in basal-like breast cancer. The data were judged consistent with most tumor T cells coming from lymph node and expanding in tumor.

The sample holds many counts of this clonotype. Its antigen is unknown. Axillary draining lymph nodes of breast cancer patients supplied the node samples. The CDR3 runs 11 residues. Germline V gives CDR1 MNHEY, CDR2 SVGAGI. Trimming cost V 5 bases and J 3 bases, with 4 bases left between them. TCRdb re-called the multiplex PCR reads with MiXCR, one entry per CDR3 protein. The top ten hold approximately 3.6% of the sample, which has approximately 210,000 distinct CDR3 sequences, 34% seen once. This chain links TRBV6-5 with TRBJ2-5; D unresolved. Sequencing was carried out using axillary lymph node tissue. This clonotype was sampled from a female donor with breast cancer. Some clones in this sample may be carry-over from other donors' samples. The CDR3 DNA is TGTGCCAGCAGTATAAAAGAGACCCAGTACTTC. As protein: CASSIKETQYF.